Below are 25 T cell receptor beta chains sequenced from a single sample in a study of cytomegalovirus exposure and HLA in healthy donors. Clones were read by immunoSEQ multiplex PCR, and TCRdb kept only the in-frame ones, dropping some. The table lists tens of thousands of clones, about 90% of them singletons. The specimen was PBMCs. The receptors stem from a woman between 18 and 29 years old in good health and CMV-seronegative.

The gene calls are TRBV15 and TRBJ2-5, with 9 bases that match TRBD2. The junction had 4 bases not matched to a gene; V was cut back by 0 bases and J by 5 bases. There are 15 residues in the CDR3. Germline values: CDR1 LNHNV, CDR2 YYDKDF (reference sequence). Here the CDR3 DNA reads TGTGCCACCAGCAGAGATGGGACTAGCACGGAGACCCAGTACTTC. This gives the protein CATSRDGTSTETQYF.

The V call is TRBV14, the J call TRBJ1-4, with D possibly matching TRBD1 (5 bases). Trimming shortened V by 1 base and J by 8 bases, and 14 bases separated the two germline ends. Germline CDR1 SGHDN, CDR2 FVKESK. The CDR3 runs to 15 residues. Here the CDR3 reads CASSQGQNLGEKLFF. The DNA of the CDR3 is TGTGCCAGCAGCCAAGGACAGAATTTAGGAGAAAAACTGTTTTTT.

The rearrangement joins TRBV5-1 to TRBJ2-5, with 10 positions matching TRBD2. Germline values: CDR1 SGHRS, CDR2 YFSETQ. Trimming removed 0 bases from V and 5 bases from J; junction bases left unmatched: 7. This CDR3 region has 16 residues. The CDR3 bases are TGCGCCAGCAGCTTGGTCCTAGCGGGAGCTCGGGAGACCCAGTACTTC. Protein sequence: CASSLVLAGARETQYF.

The chain joins TRBV29-1 to TRBJ1-3, with D maybe TRBD1 (6 bases). Per germline, CDR1 SQVTM and CDR2 ANQGSEA. Trimming shortened V by 2 bases and J by 1 base, and 12 bases separated the two germline ends. The CDR3 covers 15 residues. CDR3 sequence reads: CSVELGRGSGNTIYF. The CDR3 nucleotides read TGCAGCGTTGAACTTGGGAGGGGGTCTGGAAACACCATATATTTT.

The chain carries TRBV5-5 and TRBJ2-3, with a possible D match to TRBD2 (5 bases). This CDR3 region has 15 residues. Germline loops: CDR1 SGHKS, CDR2 YYEKEE (reference sequence). Trimming removed 2 bases from V and 4 bases from J, with 14 bases in between. The CDR3 region is CASSLPGGAADTQYF. CDR3 bases: TGTGCCAGCAGCTTACCCGGAGGAGCTGCAGATACGCAGTATTTT.

J is TRBJ2-2 and V is TRBV6-4, with no clear D. Germline V lookup: CDR1 MRHNA, CDR2 SNTAGT. The CDR3 loop spans 13 amino acids. Deletions cut 8 bases from V and 5 bases from J, with 12 bases between. The CDR3 protein is CASRSGRTGELFF. The CDR3 coding sequence is TGTGCCAGCCGTTCTGGGCGTACCGGGGAGCTGTTTTTT.

The sample holds a few counts of this clone. The chain has TRBV5-5 and TRBJ1-1; D gene unclear. The germline gives CDR1 SGHKS, CDR2 YYEKEE (reference sequence). V was pared by 2 bases and J by 2 bases, with 13 bases between. This CDR3 region has 15 residues. DNA for the CDR3: TGTGCCAGCAGCTTCCGGTTGGGCTCCAACACTGAAGCTTTCTTT. The encoded protein is CASSFRLGSNTEAFF. Full variable domain (rest looked up from reference TRBV5-5 and TRBJ1-1): DAGVTQSPTHLIKTRGQQVTLRCSPISGHKSVSWYQQVLGQGPQFIFQYYEKEERGRGNFPDRFSARQFPNYSSELNVNALLLGDSALYLCASSFRLGSNTEAFFGQGTRLTVV.

CDR3 sequence: CASSLGGLAGGRDEQFF. The CDR3 nucleotides are TGTGCCAGCAGCTTAGGGGGACTAGCGGGAGGGAGGGATGAGCAGTTCTTC. This chain links TRBV7-9 with TRBJ2-1; TRBD2 agrees at 16 bases. There are 17 residues in the CDR3. Germline V gives CDR1 SEHNR, CDR2 FQNEAQ (reference sequence). The V gene end was trimmed by 1 base and the J gene end by 8 bases; junction bases not matched to a gene: 5.

The chain combines TRBV7-9 with TRBJ2-7; D gene ambiguous. This CDR3 contains 13 residues. Germline V gene data show CDR1 as SEHNR and CDR2 as FQNEAQ (reference sequence). Trimming shortened V by 5 bases and J by 6 bases, and 14 bases separated the two germline ends. The CDR3 region has the DNA TGTGCCAGCAGCCCCAGTTCGACAAGCGAGCAGTACTTC. As protein: CASSPSSTSEQYF.

This chain connects TRBV11-3 to TRBJ2-1, with D uncertain. CDR3 length: 14 residues. Trimming stripped 5 bases from V and 5 bases from J, with 13 bases between. Germline-derived CDR1 and CDR2 are SGHNT and YENEEA. CDR3 protein: CASSLNSIHNEQFF. DNA for the CDR3: TGTGCCAGCAGCCTTAATAGCATACACAATGAGCAGTTCTTC.

V gene TRBV5-1 combines with J gene TRBJ2-7; 9 bases map to TRBD2. With 1 base clipped from V and 6 bases from J, the junction kept 14 bases outside the gene matches. This CDR3 region has 17 residues. Germline V gene lookup returns CDR1 SGHRS and CDR2 YFSETQ. The CDR3 DNA sequence: TGCGCCAGCAGCTTGTGTAGCGGGGGAATTAACCTTTGCGAGCAGTACTTC. Protein product: CASSLCSGGINLCEQYF.

The chain employs TRBV7-2 and TRBJ1-1; D gene uncertain. Trimming shortened V by 1 base and J by 5 bases, and 8 bases separated the two germline ends. The CDR3 has 13 amino acids. Germline lookup yields CDR1 SGHTA and CDR2 FQGNSA. CDR3 nucleotide sequence: TGTGCCAGCAGCTTAGTAGAGAAGACTGAAGCTTTCTTT. Protein: CASSLVEKTEAFF.

To note about this clone: The same CDR3 is also encoded by other DNA sequences in this sample. The CDR3 protein is CASSLFESPLHF. CDR3 nucleotide sequence: TGTGCCAGCAGTTTATTCGAGTCGCCCCTCCACTTT. This chain links TRBV28 with TRBJ1-6; D remains ambiguous. The CDR3 runs 12 residues. V lost 1 base, J lost 13 bases, and 8 bases lay in between. Germline V gene lookup returns CDR1 MDHEN and CDR2 SYDVKM.

The gene calls are TRBV9 and TRBJ2-7; TRBD1 matches at 7 bases. The CDR3 has 14 residues. V dropped 3 bases and J dropped 0; count of bases not matched to a gene: 3. Per germline, CDR1 SGDLS and CDR2 YYNGEE. In nucleotides, the CDR3 is TGTGCCAGCAGCGCAGGGGGTAGCTCCTACGAGCAGTACTTC. It encodes CASSAGGSSYEQYF.

The chain recombines TRBV9 with TRBJ2-5; 7 bases are a match to TRBD1. V lost 4 bases to trimming and J lost 4 bases; unmatched junction nucleotides: 7. This CDR3 is 14 amino acids long. Germline-derived CDR1 and CDR2 are SGDLS and YYNGEE. The CDR3 region has the DNA TGTGCCAGCAGCAGACAGGGAGTGAGAGAGACCCAGTACTTC. Translated: CASSRQGVRETQYF. Combining the CDR3 with reference TRBV9 and TRBJ2-5 gives the whole variable domain DSGVTQTPKHLITATGQRVTLRCSPRSGDLSVYWYQQSLDQGLQFLIQYYNGEERAKGNILERFSAQQFPDLHSELNLSSLELGDSALYFCASSRQGVRETQYFGPGTRLLVL.

This clone was observed a handful of times. V usage is TRBV5-1 and J usage is TRBJ2-3, with D maybe TRBD1 (5 bases). Germline CDR1 is SGHRS and CDR2 is YFSETQ. Trimming cost V 1 base and J 3 bases, with 9 bases left between them. The CDR3 is 14 residues long. CDR3 in DNA: TGCGCCAGCAGCTTGTTCTCAGGGACAGATACGCAGTATTTT. Amino acid sequence: CASSLFSGTDTQYF.

The V call is TRBV28, the J call TRBJ1-5; D not certain. V was pared by 6 bases and J by 7 bases, with 13 bases between. The CDR3 is 13 residues long. Looked up from germline, CDR1 is MDHEN and CDR2 is SYDVKM. Written as DNA, the CDR3 is TGTGCCAGCAGGCCTGAGGATGACCAGCCCCAGCATTTT. It translates to CASRPEDDQPQHF.

This chain connects TRBV29-1 to TRBJ2-5; TRBD1 agrees at 9 bases. CDR3 length equals 13 residues. CDR1 is SQVTM and CDR2 is ANQGSEA in the germline V gene. V lost 7 bases to trimming and J lost 1 base; unmatched junction nucleotides: 4. The CDR3 here is CSAGQGSQETQYF. In DNA, the CDR3 is TGCAGCGCCGGACAGGGGAGCCAAGAGACCCAGTACTTC.

The CDR3 here is CASSLNRVGSEQYF. DNA of the CDR3: TGTGCCAGCAGTTTAAACAGGGTGGGGAGCGAGCAGTACTTC. The chain couples TRBV27 to TRBJ2-7; weak D call: TRBD1 (6 bases). The CDR3 covers 14 residues. Germline V gives CDR1 MNHEY, CDR2 SMNVEV (reference sequence). V shed 2 bases and J shed 6 bases, with 14 bases lying between them.

V usage is TRBV29-1 and J usage is TRBJ2-7, with a weak D call TRBD1 (5 bases). The V and J ends lost 4 bases and 3 bases respectively, with 13 bases between them. Germline loops: CDR1 SQVTM, CDR2 ANQGSEA. This CDR3 contains 13 residues. In DNA form, the CDR3 reads TGCAGCGTTGCCCCTACAGGATACTACGAGCAGTACTTC. Protein product: CSVAPTGYYEQYF.

DNA of the CDR3: TGTGCCAGCAGGAGACTAGCGGCTCACAATGAGCAGTTCTTC. Protein product: CASRRLAAHNEQFF. The V call is TRBV2, the J call TRBJ2-1, with 9 bases fitting TRBD2. Per germline, CDR1 SNHLY and CDR2 FYNNEI. The CDR3 consists of 14 residues. V shed 6 bases, J shed 5 bases, and the junction held 5 bases outside the gene matches.

CDR3 sequence reads: CAWSPRNEQFF. In DNA form, the CDR3 reads TGTGCCTGGAGTCCCCGCAATGAGCAGTTCTTC. The rearrangement joins TRBV30 to TRBJ2-1, with no clear D. Trimming removed 2 bases from V and 6 bases from J, with 5 bases in between. From germline, CDR1 is GTSNPN and CDR2 SVGIG (reference sequence). The CDR3 contains 11 residues. The variable domain in full, with the rest retrieved from reference TRBV30 and TRBJ2-1, is SQTIHQWPATLVQPVGSPLSLECTVEGTSNPNLYWYRQAAGRGLQLLFYSVGIGQISSEVPQNLSASRPQDRQFILSSKKLLLSDSGFYLCAWSPRNEQFFGPGTRLTVL.

The V call is TRBV6-1, the J call TRBJ1-1, with 8 bases identical to TRBD1. There are 14 residues in the CDR3. V was pared by 6 bases and J by 3 bases, with 6 bases of the junction left unmatched. Germline CDR1 is MNHNS and CDR2 is SASEGT. The CDR3 DNA sequence: TGTGCCAGCAGCCTGACAGGGGAGGACACTGAAGCTTTCTTT. This translates into CASSLTGEDTEAFF.

The V and J genes are TRBV25-1 and TRBJ1-5; no firm D call. The V end was cut by 9 bases, the J end by 2 bases, with 17 bases between. Germline values: CDR1 MGHDK, CDR2 SYGVNS. The CDR3 has 15 residues. CDR3 residues: CASSQRGSGNQPQHF. The DNA for the CDR3 is TGTGCCAGTTCTCAGCGGGGTTCGGGCAATCAGCCCCAGCATTTT. Full variable domain (missing parts from reference TRBV25-1 and TRBJ1-5): EADIYQTPRYLVIGTGKKITLECSQTMGHDKMYWYQQDPGMELHLIHYSYGVNSTEKGDLSSESTVSRIRTEHFPLTLESARPSHTSQYLCASSQRGSGNQPQHFGDGTRLSIL.

The count of this clone is one. The chain is built from TRBV4-1 and TRBJ1-2; D remains ambiguous. This CDR3 has 12 amino acids. Germline CDR1 and CDR2: MGHRA and YSYEKL. The CDR3 reads CASRAPNYGYTF. The CDR3 DNA follows: TGCGCGTCGAGGGCTCCCAACTATGGCTACACCTTC.